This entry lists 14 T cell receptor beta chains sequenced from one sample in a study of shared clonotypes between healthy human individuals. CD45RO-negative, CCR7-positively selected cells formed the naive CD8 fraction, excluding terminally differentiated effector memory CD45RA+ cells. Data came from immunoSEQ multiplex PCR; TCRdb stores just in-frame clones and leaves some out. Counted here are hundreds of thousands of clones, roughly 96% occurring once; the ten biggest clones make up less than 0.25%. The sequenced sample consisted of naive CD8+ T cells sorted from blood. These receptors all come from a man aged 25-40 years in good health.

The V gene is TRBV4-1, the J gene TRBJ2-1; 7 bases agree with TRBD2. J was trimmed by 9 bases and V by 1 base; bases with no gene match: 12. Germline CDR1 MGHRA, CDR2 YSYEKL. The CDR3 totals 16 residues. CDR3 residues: CASSQGGSGMSAEQFF. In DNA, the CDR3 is TGCGCCAGCAGCCAAGGAGGAAGCGGGATGTCGGCTGAGCAGTTCTTC.

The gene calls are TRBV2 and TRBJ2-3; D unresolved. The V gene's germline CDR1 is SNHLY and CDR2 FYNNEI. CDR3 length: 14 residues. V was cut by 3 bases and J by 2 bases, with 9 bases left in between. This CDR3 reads CASSDGRNTDTQYF. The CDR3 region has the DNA TGTGCCAGCAGTGATGGTCGCAACACAGATACGCAGTATTTT.

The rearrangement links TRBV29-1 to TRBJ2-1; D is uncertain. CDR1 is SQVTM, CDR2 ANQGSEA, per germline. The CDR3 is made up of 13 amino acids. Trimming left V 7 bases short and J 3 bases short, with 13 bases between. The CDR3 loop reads CSGLAPHYNEQFF. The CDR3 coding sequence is TGCAGCGGGTTAGCCCCCCACTACAATGAGCAGTTCTTC.

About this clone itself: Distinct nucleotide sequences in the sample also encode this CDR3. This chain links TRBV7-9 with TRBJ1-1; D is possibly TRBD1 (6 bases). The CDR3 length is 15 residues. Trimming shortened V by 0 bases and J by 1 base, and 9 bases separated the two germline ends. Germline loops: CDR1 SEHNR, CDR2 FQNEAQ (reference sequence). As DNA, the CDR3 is TGTGCCAGCAGCTTAGCTCAGGGGAGGAACACTGAAGCTTTCTTT. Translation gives CASSLAQGRNTEAFF.

The CDR3 sequence is CASSSGTGPSYEQYF. The CDR3 coding sequence is TGTGCCAGCAGCTCGGGTACAGGGCCCTCCTACGAGCAGTACTTC. V is TRBV7-9 and J is TRBJ2-7; weak D call: TRBD1 (6 bases). The CDR3 loop spans 15 amino acids. Looked up from germline, CDR1 is SEHNR and CDR2 is FQNEAQ (reference sequence). V dropped 4 bases and J dropped 0 bases, with 13 bases sitting between them.

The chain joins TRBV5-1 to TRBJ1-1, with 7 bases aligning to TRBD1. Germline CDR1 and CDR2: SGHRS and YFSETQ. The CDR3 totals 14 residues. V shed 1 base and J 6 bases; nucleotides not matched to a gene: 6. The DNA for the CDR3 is TGCGCCAGCAGCTTGCTAAACAGGGGAGCTGAAGCTTTCTTT. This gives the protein CASSLLNRGAEAFF.

Here the CDR3 reads CASSPDRVDQPQHF. CDR3 coding DNA: TGTGCCAGCAGTCCCGATCGGGTGGATCAGCCCCAGCATTTT. This chain links TRBV28 with TRBJ1-5, with D unclear. Trimming removed 5 bases at V and 5 bases at J, with 13 bases between. The CDR3 sequence is 14 residues long. Germline loops: CDR1 MDHEN, CDR2 SYDVKM.

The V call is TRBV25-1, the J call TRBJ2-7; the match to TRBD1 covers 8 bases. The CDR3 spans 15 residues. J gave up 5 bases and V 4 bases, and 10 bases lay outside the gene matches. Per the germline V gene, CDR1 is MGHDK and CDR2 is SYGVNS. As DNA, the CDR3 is TGTGCCAGCAGTGCCCCCCGGACAGGGCTGGACGAGCAGTACTTC. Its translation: CASSAPRTGLDEQYF.

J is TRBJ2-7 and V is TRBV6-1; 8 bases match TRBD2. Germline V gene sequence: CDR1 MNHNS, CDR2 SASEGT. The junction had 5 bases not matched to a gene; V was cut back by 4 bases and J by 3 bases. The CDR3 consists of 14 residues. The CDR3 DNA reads TGTGCCAGCAGTGTACTAGCGGACGACTACGAGCAGTACTTC. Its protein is CASSVLADDYEQYF.

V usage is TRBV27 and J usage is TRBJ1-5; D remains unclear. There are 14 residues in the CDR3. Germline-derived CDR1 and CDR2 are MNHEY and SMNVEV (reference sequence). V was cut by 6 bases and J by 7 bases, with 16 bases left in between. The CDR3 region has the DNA TGTGCCAGCAGCCCAGAATCCCGGGGACAGCCCCAGCATTTT. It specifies CASSPESRGQPQHF.

CDR3 sequence reads: CASSSNFGGGDTQYF. CDR3 nucleotide sequence: TGTGCCAGCAGCTCAAATTTCGGAGGAGGGGATACGCAGTATTTT. V is TRBV7-6 and J is TRBJ2-3; D possibly corresponds to TRBD2 (6 bases). The CDR3 has 15 residues. The V and J ends lost 4 bases and 6 bases respectively, with 17 bases between them. The germline gives CDR1 SGHVS, CDR2 FNYEAQ.

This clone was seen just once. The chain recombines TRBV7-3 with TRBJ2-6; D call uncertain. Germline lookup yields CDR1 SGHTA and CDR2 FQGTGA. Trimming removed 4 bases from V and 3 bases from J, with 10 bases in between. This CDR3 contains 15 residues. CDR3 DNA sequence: TGTGCCAGCAGCTACTGGGAAGTTGGGGCCAACGTCCTGACTTTC. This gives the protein CASSYWEVGANVLTF.

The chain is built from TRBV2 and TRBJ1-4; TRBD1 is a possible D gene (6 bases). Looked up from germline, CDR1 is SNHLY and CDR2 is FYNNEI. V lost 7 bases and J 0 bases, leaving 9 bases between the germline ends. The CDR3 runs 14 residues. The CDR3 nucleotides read TGTGCCAGCATCCGGACAGCAACTAATGAAAAACTGTTTTTT. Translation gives CASIRTATNEKLFF.

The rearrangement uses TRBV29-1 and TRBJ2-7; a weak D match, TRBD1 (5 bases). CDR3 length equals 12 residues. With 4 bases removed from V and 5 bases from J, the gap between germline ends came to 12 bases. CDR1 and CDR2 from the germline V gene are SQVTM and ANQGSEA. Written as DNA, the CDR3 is TGCAGCGTTGGGGCAGGGTCCAACGAGCAGTACTTC. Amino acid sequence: CSVGAGSNEQYF.